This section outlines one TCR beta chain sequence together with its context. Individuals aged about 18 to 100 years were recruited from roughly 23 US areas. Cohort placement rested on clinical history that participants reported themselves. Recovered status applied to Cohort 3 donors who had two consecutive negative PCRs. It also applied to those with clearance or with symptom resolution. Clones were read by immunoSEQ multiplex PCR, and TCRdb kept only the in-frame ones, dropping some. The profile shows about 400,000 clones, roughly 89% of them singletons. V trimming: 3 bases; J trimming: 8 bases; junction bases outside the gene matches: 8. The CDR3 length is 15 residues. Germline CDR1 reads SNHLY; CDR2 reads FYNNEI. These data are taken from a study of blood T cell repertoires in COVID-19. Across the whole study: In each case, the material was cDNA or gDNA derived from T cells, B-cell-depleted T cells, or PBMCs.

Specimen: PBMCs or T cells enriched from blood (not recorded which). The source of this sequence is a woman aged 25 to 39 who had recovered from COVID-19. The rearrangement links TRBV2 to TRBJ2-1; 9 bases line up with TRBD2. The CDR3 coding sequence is TGTGCCAGCAGTGACCCGGGACTAGCAGCTTATGAGCAGTTCTTC. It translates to CASSDPGLAAYEQFF.